The 20 T cell receptor beta chains in this list originate from one sample, sequenced in a study of blood T cell repertoires in COVID-19. Some clones are missing from TCRdb's copy, which holds only in-frame ones; the method was immunoSEQ multiplex PCR. Here the sample spans approximately 240,000 clones, over 80% being singletons. The source material was PBMCs or T cells enriched from blood (not recorded which). The receptors originated from a woman aged 18-29 years who had recovered from COVID-19.

The V and J genes are TRBV5-4 and TRBJ2-1; 7 positions match TRBD2. Unmatched junction bases numbered 9, after V lost 0 bases and J lost 15 bases. CDR1 and CDR2 from the germline V gene are SGHNT and YYREEE (reference sequence). This CDR3 region has 13 residues. CDR3 nucleotide sequence: TGTGCCAGCAGCTTGGGCCGTCGGGAGGTGTGGTTCTTC. It is translated as CASSLGRREVWFF.

The V and J genes are TRBV20-1 and TRBJ2-3, with 10 positions matching TRBD2. With V trimmed by 5 bases and J by 12 bases, 2 bases remained unmatched. This CDR3 has 10 amino acids. CDR1 DFQATT and CDR2 SNEGSKA come from the germline V gene (reference sequence). This CDR3 reads CSAERGGQYF. The CDR3, as DNA: TGCAGTGCTGAGCGGGGGGGCCAGTATTTT.

The V gene is TRBV2, the J gene TRBJ1-3, with D maybe TRBD1 (5 bases). The CDR3 runs 15 residues. Germline CDR1 and CDR2: SNHLY and FYNNEI. V was shortened by 7 bases and J by 0 bases, with 13 bases between the two germline ends. The CDR3 loop is CASTLDSISGNTIYF. Here the CDR3 DNA reads TGTGCCAGCACCCTAGACAGCATCTCTGGAAACACCATATATTTT.

V is TRBV20-1 and J is TRBJ1-2; the match to TRBD1 covers 8 bases. Germline CDR1 reads DFQATT; CDR2 reads SNEGSKA (reference sequence). This CDR3 region has 14 residues. Trimming removed 3 bases from V and 4 bases from J; junction bases left unmatched: 7. CDR3 in amino acids: CSASPAGGLYGYTF. DNA for the CDR3: TGCAGTGCTAGTCCGGCAGGGGGCCTCTATGGCTACACCTTC.

The chain employs TRBV12-5 and TRBJ2-1; possible D gene TRBD1, 8 bases. Germline CDR1 is LGHNT and CDR2 is FRNRAP. Trimming shortened V by 0 bases and J by 10 bases, and 16 bases separated the two germline ends. This CDR3 has 15 amino acids. This CDR3 reads CASGLVQGGLGEQFF. In DNA form, the CDR3 reads TGTGCTAGTGGTTTGGTACAGGGGGGGCTCGGGGAGCAGTTCTTC.

The gene calls are TRBV6-1 and TRBJ1-5; a weak D match, TRBD1 (5 bases). The ends were cut back, 2 bases at V and 1 base at J, with 9 bases in the middle. CDR1 is MNHNS, CDR2 SASEGT, per germline. The CDR3 extends over 15 amino acids. CDR3 nucleotide sequence: TGTGCCAGCAGTGAACGGGGGGGGAGCAATCAGCCCCAGCATTTT. As protein: CASSERGGSNQPQHF.

This chain links TRBV19 with TRBJ1-6; tentatively, D is TRBD1 (5 bases). V was trimmed by 8 bases and J by 9 bases, leaving 14 bases between them. The CDR3 length is 13 residues. From germline, CDR1 is LNHDA and CDR2 SQIVND (reference sequence). The DNA for the CDR3 is TGTGCCAGTGCTCAGGGAACGAGTTCACCCCTCCACTTT. Translating gives CASAQGTSSPLHF.

This sequence joins TRBV5-4 and TRBJ2-1; 8 bases agree with TRBD2. The CDR3 length is 15 residues. The germline V gene has CDR1 SGHNT and CDR2 YYREEE (reference sequence). Trimming removed 0 bases from V and 2 bases from J; junction bases left unmatched: 1. The CDR3 nucleotides read TGTGCCAGCAGCTTGGACGGGAGGGCCTACAATGAGCAGTTCTTC. It codes for CASSLDGRAYNEQFF.

V and J are TRBV7-3 and TRBJ1-6; a weak D match, TRBD1 (6 bases). Germline CDR1 SGHTA, CDR2 FQGTGA. V was clipped by 5 bases and J by 6 bases, with 11 bases between them. There are 14 residues in the CDR3. CDR3 region: CASSRDTINSPLHF. In DNA, the CDR3 is TGTGCCAGCAGCCGGGACACCATTAATTCACCCCTCCACTTT.

This clone was counted between two and nine times. J is TRBJ1-2 and V is TRBV19; 9 nucleotides line up with TRBD1. Unmatched junction bases numbered 7, after V lost 4 bases and J lost 4 bases. The CDR3 runs 15 residues. Looked up from germline, CDR1 is LNHDA and CDR2 is SQIVND (reference sequence). The CDR3, as DNA: TGTGCCAGTAGTAACACCGGGACAGGGATCTATGGCTACACCTTC. This encodes CASSNTGTGIYGYTF.

This chain joins TRBV5-6 and TRBJ2-3, with TRBD1 as a possible D gene (6 bases). This CDR3 spans 16 amino acids. Trimming took 4 bases from V and 2 from J, leaving 17 bases between them. The germline CDR1 and CDR2 sequences are SGHDT and YYEEEE. The chain's CDR3 is CASSVIVGAFTDTQYF. Here the CDR3 DNA reads TGTGCCAGCAGCGTCATTGTGGGGGCCTTCACAGATACGCAGTATTTT.

This clone was detected only once. The V and J genes are TRBV28 and TRBJ2-1; 14 nucleotides align to TRBD2. This CDR3 contains 14 residues. Germline CDR1 MDHEN, CDR2 SYDVKM. Trimming took 6 bases from V and 9 from J; bases not matched to a gene: 4. CDR3: CASSRGLAGAEQFF. CDR3 DNA: TGTGCCAGCAGCCGGGGACTAGCGGGAGCTGAGCAGTTCTTC.

This clone came up a few times. This chain links TRBV27 with TRBJ1-2; D gene ambiguous. CDR3 length: 12 residues. With 4 bases removed from V and 8 bases from J, the gap between germline ends came to 11 bases. Per the germline V gene, CDR1 is MNHEY and CDR2 is SMNVEV (reference sequence). The CDR3 DNA sequence: TGTGCCAGCAGTTCCCGGGGAGGGGGCTACACCTTC. It encodes CASSSRGGGYTF.

This chain joins TRBV19 and TRBJ1-1; no clear D. The CDR3 runs to 10 residues. Trimming stripped 9 bases from V and 8 bases from J, with 10 bases between. Germline assignment: CDR1 LNHDA and CDR2 SQIVND (reference sequence). CDR3 loop: CASSHTEAFF. CDR3 sequence (DNA): TGTGCCAGCTCCCATACAGAAGCTTTCTTT.

The genes are TRBV5-6 and TRBJ2-3; D gene ambiguous. Germline CDR1 reads SGHDT; CDR2 reads YYEEEE. This CDR3 region has 14 residues. Trimming shortened V by 4 bases and J by 1 base, and 10 bases separated the two germline ends. The CDR3 sequence: CASSPRSGTDTQYF. The CDR3 DNA reads TGTGCCAGCAGCCCCCGGTCCGGCACAGATACGCAGTATTTT.

This chain links TRBV28 with TRBJ2-7, with 7 positions matching TRBD1. V lost 6 bases to trimming and J lost 0 bases; unmatched junction nucleotides: 11. Germline CDR1 MDHEN, CDR2 SYDVKM. CDR3 length equals 16 residues. CDR3 DNA: TGTGCCAGCAGCAGTCAAAGGGACAGAATCTCCTACGAGCAGTACTTC. Its protein product is CASSSQRDRISYEQYF.

This chain uses TRBV28 with TRBJ1-2, with 9 bases matching TRBD1. The J segment lost 0 bases and the V segment lost 5 bases, leaving 10 bases of the junction unmatched. CDR3 size: 17 residues. CDR1 is MDHEN, CDR2 SYDVKM, per germline. The CDR3 is CASSQYRGRTANYGYTF. CDR3 sequence (DNA): TGTGCCAGCAGTCAATACAGGGGGCGGACGGCTAACTATGGCTACACCTTC.

The rearrangement links TRBV6-2 or TRBV6-3 to TRBJ2-2, with 7 bases fitting TRBD1. J gave up 7 bases and V 3 bases, and 8 bases lay outside the gene matches. The germline V gene has CDR1 MNHEY and CDR2 SVGEGT. This CDR3 is 15 amino acids long. The DNA of the CDR3 is TGTGCCAGCAGTTATGACAGGGAAGTGAACGGGGAGCTGTTTTTT. Its protein is CASSYDREVNGELFF.

J is TRBJ1-1 and V is TRBV7-9; D ambiguous. The V gene lost 5 bases and the J gene lost 2 bases, with 6 bases spanning the gap. This CDR3 region has 12 residues. Looked up from germline, CDR1 is SEHNR and CDR2 is FQNEAQ (reference sequence). CDR3 bases: TGTGCCAGCAGCAATACAAACACTGAAGCTTTCTTT. It codes for CASSNTNTEAFF.

The chain couples TRBV18 to TRBJ1-4, with D perhaps matching TRBD1 (5 bases). The CDR3 spans 13 residues. CDR1 is KGHSH, CDR2 LQKENI, per germline. V shed 5 bases and J shed 5 bases, with 9 bases lying between them. The CDR3 region is CASSRDRNEKLFF. The CDR3 nucleotides read TGTGCCAGCTCAAGAGACAGAAATGAAAAACTGTTTTTT.